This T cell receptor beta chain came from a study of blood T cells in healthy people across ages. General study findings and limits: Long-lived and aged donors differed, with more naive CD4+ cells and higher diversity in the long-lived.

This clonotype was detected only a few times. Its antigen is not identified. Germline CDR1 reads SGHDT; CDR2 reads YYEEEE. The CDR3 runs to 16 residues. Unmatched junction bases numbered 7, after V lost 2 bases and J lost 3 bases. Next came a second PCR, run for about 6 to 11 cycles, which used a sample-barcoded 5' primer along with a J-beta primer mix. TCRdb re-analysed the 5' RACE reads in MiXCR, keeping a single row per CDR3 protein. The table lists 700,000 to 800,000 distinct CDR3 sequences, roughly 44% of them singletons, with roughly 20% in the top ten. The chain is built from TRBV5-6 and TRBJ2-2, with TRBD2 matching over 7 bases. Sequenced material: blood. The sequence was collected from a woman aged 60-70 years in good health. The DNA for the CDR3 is TGTGCCAGCAGCTTTGCCGCGGGAGAGGACACCGGGGAGCTGTTTTTT. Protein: CASSFAAGEDTGELFF.